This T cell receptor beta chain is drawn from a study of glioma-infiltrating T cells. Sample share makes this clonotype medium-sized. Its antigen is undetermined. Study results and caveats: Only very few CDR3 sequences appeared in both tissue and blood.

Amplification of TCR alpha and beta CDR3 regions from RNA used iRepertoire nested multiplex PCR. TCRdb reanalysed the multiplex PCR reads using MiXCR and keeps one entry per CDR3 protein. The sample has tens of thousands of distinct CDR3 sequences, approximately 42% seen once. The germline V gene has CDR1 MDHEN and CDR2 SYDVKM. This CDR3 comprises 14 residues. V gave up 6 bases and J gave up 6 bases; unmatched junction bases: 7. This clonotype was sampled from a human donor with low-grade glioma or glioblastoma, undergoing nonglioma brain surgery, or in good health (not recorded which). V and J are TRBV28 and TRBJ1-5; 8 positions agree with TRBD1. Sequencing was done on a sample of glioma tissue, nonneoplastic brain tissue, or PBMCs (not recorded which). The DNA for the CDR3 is TGTGCCAGCAGCTGGACAGGGTTTGGTCAGCCCCAGCATTTT. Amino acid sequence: CASSWTGFGQPQHF.